This is a list of T cell receptor beta chains from one sample in a study of shared clonotypes between healthy human individuals. Libraries were prepared by immunoSEQ multiplex PCR; TCRdb keeps only in-frame clonotypes and omits some of them. The data contain roughly 2,000,000 clones, 85% to 95% of them singletons. Sample: naive CD8+ T cells from PBMCs. These receptors were taken from a man between 18 and 29 years old in good health. Some clones in this sample may be carry-over from other donors' samples. CDR3s include the opening cysteine and the closing phenylalanine or tryptophan. The D gene is left open where the match is weak. Part of the rows lack a size; the others show once, few, many or a class for expanded clones.

v_call: TRBV5-6; clone_size: .; j_call: TRBJ2-7; d_call: .; cdr3_aa: CASSFGGTSSYEQYF; cdr3_nt: TGTGCCAGCAGCTTTGGGGGCACAAGCTCCTACGAGCAGTACTTC
v_call: TRBV7-9; clone_size: .; j_call: TRBJ2-2; d_call: .; cdr3_aa: CASIAGELFF; cdr3_nt: TGTGCCAGCATCGCCGGGGAGCTGTTTTTT
v_call: TRBV4-2; clone_size: .; j_call: TRBJ2-7; d_call: .; cdr3_aa: CASSYQRGPSSYEQYF; cdr3_nt: TGTGCCAGCAGCTATCAACGGGGTCCCAGCTCCTACGAGCAGTACTTC
v_call: TRBV7-6; clone_size: .; j_call: TRBJ2-2; d_call: .; cdr3_aa: CASTILSPVPGELFF; cdr3_nt: TGTGCCAGCACCATCCTCTCCCCCGTCCCCGGGGAGCTGTTTTTT
v_call: TRBV11-2; clone_size: .; j_call: TRBJ2-1; d_call: TRBD2; cdr3_aa: CASSLVLAGIDEQFF; cdr3_nt: TGTGCCAGCAGCTTAGTACTAGCGGGAATTGATGAGCAGTTCTTC
v_call: TRBV4-1; clone_size: .; j_call: TRBJ2-7; d_call: .; cdr3_aa: CASSQDAETYEQYF; cdr3_nt: TGCGCCAGCAGCCAAGACGCGGAGACCTACGAGCAGTACTTC
v_call: TRBV27; clone_size: .; j_call: TRBJ2-1; d_call: .; cdr3_aa: CASSLQAMRYNEQFF; cdr3_nt: TGTGCCAGCAGTTTACAAGCGATGAGGTACAATGAGCAGTTCTTC
v_call: TRBV15; clone_size: .; j_call: TRBJ2-3; d_call: TRBD2; cdr3_aa: CATSTRSTSGRGVTQYF; cdr3_nt: TGTGCCACCAGCACCAGATCAACTAGCGGGAGAGGGGTTACGCAGTATTTT
v_call: TRBV7-6; clone_size: .; j_call: TRBJ2-1; d_call: .; cdr3_aa: CASSLKGSEQFF; cdr3_nt: TGTGCCAGCAGCTTAAAAGGTAGTGAGCAGTTCTTC
v_call: TRBV7-2; clone_size: .; j_call: TRBJ2-3; d_call: TRBD2; cdr3_aa: CASSPGLAGGYF; cdr3_nt: TGTGCCAGCAGCCCGGGACTAGCGGGAGGGTATTTT
v_call: TRBV29-1; clone_size: .; j_call: TRBJ2-7; d_call: .; cdr3_aa: CSVQGTYEQYF; cdr3_nt: TGCAGCGTTCAGGGAACCTACGAGCAGTACTTC
v_call: TRBV7-9; clone_size: .; j_call: TRBJ2-2; d_call: .; cdr3_aa: CASSLDVLVGGTGELFF; cdr3_nt: TGTGCCAGCAGCTTGGATGTGCTAGTGGGAGGCACCGGGGAGCTGTTTTTT
v_call: TRBV19; clone_size: .; j_call: TRBJ2-3; d_call: .; cdr3_aa: CASTSVVGRDTQYF; cdr3_nt: .
v_call: TRBV7-8; clone_size: .; j_call: TRBJ2-2; d_call: .; cdr3_aa: CASSRGDTGELFF; cdr3_nt: TGTGCCAGCAGCCGGGGAGACACCGGGGAGCTGTTTTTT
v_call: TRBV13; clone_size: .; j_call: TRBJ2-7; d_call: .; cdr3_aa: CASSPRVFAYEQYF; cdr3_nt: TGTGCCAGCAGCCCCAGGGTATTCGCCTACGAGCAGTACTTC
v_call: TRBV7-9; clone_size: .; j_call: TRBJ2-7; d_call: TRBD1; cdr3_aa: CASSSGTGPSYEQYF; cdr3_nt: TGTGCCAGCAGCTCCGGGACAGGCCCGTCCTACGAGCAGTACTTC
v_call: TRBV11-3; clone_size: .; j_call: TRBJ2-1; d_call: TRBD2; cdr3_aa: CASSSGLAGYNEQFF; cdr3_nt: TGTGCCAGCAGCAGCGGACTAGCGGGCTACAATGAGCAGTTCTTC
v_call: TRBV5-1; clone_size: .; j_call: TRBJ2-1; d_call: .; cdr3_aa: CASSLGLAAGGHEQFF; cdr3_nt: TGCGCCAGCAGCTTGGGTCTAGCGGCAGGGGGACATGAGCAGTTCTTC
v_call: TRBV27; clone_size: .; j_call: TRBJ1-2; d_call: .; cdr3_aa: CASSLSMGGGIPNYGYTF; cdr3_nt: TGTGCCAGCAGTTTATCTATGGGCGGGGGTATACCTAACTATGGCTACACCTTC
v_call: TRBV6-1; clone_size: once; j_call: TRBJ1-2; d_call: .; cdr3_aa: CASSDIYEPNYGYTF; cdr3_nt: TGTGCCAGCAGTGATATTTACGAACCAAACTATGGCTACACCTTC
v_call: TRBV6-5; clone_size: .; j_call: TRBJ1-6; d_call: .; cdr3_aa: CASSPLSSYNSPLHF; cdr3_nt: TGTGCCAGCAGCCCATTGAGCTCCTATAATTCACCCCTCCACTTT
v_call: TRBV27; clone_size: .; j_call: TRBJ2-7; d_call: TRBD1; cdr3_aa: CASSSAGGTSYEQYF; cdr3_nt: TGTGCCAGCAGCTCCGCAGGGGGAACCTCCTACGAGCAGTACTTC
v_call: TRBV6-6; clone_size: once; j_call: TRBJ2-5; d_call: .; cdr3_aa: CASSYLERPQETQYF; cdr3_nt: TGTGCCAGCAGTTATTTAGAACGCCCCCAAGAGACCCAGTACTTC
v_call: TRBV21-1; clone_size: once; j_call: TRBJ2-5; d_call: .; cdr3_aa: CASSQGLAESQETQYF; cdr3_nt: TGTGCCAGCAGCCAGGGACTAGCGGAAAGCCAAGAGACCCAGTACTTC
v_call: TRBV6-5; clone_size: once; j_call: TRBJ2-7; d_call: .; cdr3_aa: CASSYSSGKGEQYF; cdr3_nt: TGTGCCAGCAGTTACTCGTCAGGGAAAGGAGAGCAGTACTTC
v_call: TRBV4-1; clone_size: .; j_call: TRBJ2-1; d_call: .; cdr3_aa: CASSQDGFGGGEQFF; cdr3_nt: TGCGCCAGCAGCCAAGATGGTTTCGGTGGCGGCGAGCAGTTCTTC
v_call: TRBV18; clone_size: .; j_call: TRBJ2-7; d_call: TRBD1; cdr3_aa: CASSLDPPGQTYEQYF; cdr3_nt: TGTGCCAGCTCATTAGACCCTCCGGGACAGACCTACGAGCAGTACTTC
v_call: TRBV9; clone_size: .; j_call: TRBJ2-7; d_call: TRBD2; cdr3_aa: CASSVAGLAGPEDEQYF; cdr3_nt: TGTGCCAGCAGCGTAGCGGGACTAGCGGGACCGGAGGACGAGCAGTACTTC
v_call: TRBV2; clone_size: .; j_call: TRBJ2-5; d_call: .; cdr3_aa: CASRRDTYWETQYF; cdr3_nt: TGTGCCAGCAGACGGGACACCTACTGGGAGACCCAGTACTTC
v_call: TRBV5-4; clone_size: .; j_call: TRBJ1-2; d_call: .; cdr3_aa: CASSFPYMDNYGYTF; cdr3_nt: TGTGCCAGCAGCTTTCCGTACATGGATAACTATGGCTACACCTTC
v_call: TRBV13; clone_size: .; j_call: TRBJ2-7; d_call: .; cdr3_aa: CASSLTEGSYEQYF; cdr3_nt: TGTGCCAGCAGCTTGACAGAGGGGTCCTACGAGCAGTACTTC
v_call: TRBV2; clone_size: .; j_call: TRBJ1-4; d_call: .; cdr3_aa: CASTTRDEKLFF; cdr3_nt: TGTGCCAGCACGACGAGGGATGAAAAACTGTTTTTT
v_call: TRBV27; clone_size: .; j_call: TRBJ2-7; d_call: .; cdr3_aa: CASSLRTTYEQYF; cdr3_nt: TGTGCCAGCAGTTTAAGAACAACTTACGAGCAGTACTTC
v_call: TRBV4-1; clone_size: .; j_call: TRBJ2-7; d_call: .; cdr3_aa: CASSQELGGEDSSSYEQYF; cdr3_nt: TGCGCCAGCAGCCAAGAACTGGGGGGGGAGGACAGCAGCTCCTACGAGCAGTACTTC
v_call: TRBV6-5; clone_size: .; j_call: TRBJ1-2; d_call: .; cdr3_aa: CASSYDKAREFYTF; cdr3_nt: TGTGCCAGCAGTTACGACAAGGCCAGGGAGTTTTACACCTTC
v_call: TRBV27; clone_size: .; j_call: TRBJ2-7; d_call: .; cdr3_aa: CASSLSKWTESSYEQYF; cdr3_nt: TGTGCCAGCAGTTTATCGAAGTGGACGGAGAGCTCCTACGAGCAGTACTTC
v_call: TRBV6-6; clone_size: once; j_call: TRBJ2-3; d_call: .; cdr3_aa: CASRYGANTQYF; cdr3_nt: TGTGCCAGCAGGTACGGAGCAAATACGCAGTATTTT
v_call: TRBV7-8; clone_size: .; j_call: TRBJ2-1; d_call: TRBD2; cdr3_aa: CASSSTSGHYNEQFF; cdr3_nt: TGTGCCAGCAGTTCGACTAGCGGGCACTACAATGAGCAGTTCTTC
v_call: TRBV5-8; clone_size: once; j_call: TRBJ2-7; d_call: .; cdr3_aa: CASSLLRDREQYF; cdr3_nt: TGTGCCAGCAGCCTCCTCCGGGATCGGGAGCAGTACTTC
v_call: TRBV7-8; clone_size: .; j_call: TRBJ1-2; d_call: TRBD1; cdr3_aa: CASSLSLPGQGHGYTF; cdr3_nt: TGTGCCAGCAGCCTAAGTCTCCCGGGACAGGGTCATGGCTACACCTTC
v_call: TRBV27; clone_size: .; j_call: TRBJ2-7; d_call: .; cdr3_aa: CASSPGSSPAYEQYF; cdr3_nt: TGTGCCAGCAGTCCCGGCTCCTCGCCGGCCTACGAGCAGTACTTC
v_call: TRBV7-8; clone_size: .; j_call: TRBJ1-4; d_call: .; cdr3_aa: CASSPRRDDEKLFF; cdr3_nt: TGTGCCAGCAGCCCCCGCCGGGACGACGAAAAACTGTTTTTT
v_call: TRBV25-1; clone_size: .; j_call: TRBJ2-7; d_call: .; cdr3_aa: CASSVHGRTGEQYF; cdr3_nt: TGTGCCAGCAGTGTCCATGGGCGGACCGGCGAGCAGTACTTC
v_call: TRBV7-9; clone_size: .; j_call: TRBJ2-1; d_call: TRBD2; cdr3_aa: CASSAGTSGTNEQFF; cdr3_nt: TGTGCCAGCAGCGCAGGGACTAGCGGGACCAATGAGCAGTTCTTC
v_call: TRBV6-6; clone_size: .; j_call: TRBJ1-2; d_call: .; cdr3_aa: CATWGESAWYGYTF; cdr3_nt: TGTGCCACCTGGGGAGAGAGCGCATGGTATGGCTACACCTTC
v_call: TRBV27; clone_size: .; j_call: TRBJ2-1; d_call: .; cdr3_aa: CASRSSYNEQFF; cdr3_nt: TGTGCCAGCCGGAGCTCCTACAATGAGCAGTTCTTC
v_call: TRBV28; clone_size: .; j_call: TRBJ1-4; d_call: .; cdr3_aa: CASSSPLWEKLFF; cdr3_nt: TGTGCCAGCAGTTCCCCCCTTTGGGAAAAACTGTTTTTT
v_call: TRBV28; clone_size: .; j_call: TRBJ1-5; d_call: .; cdr3_aa: CASSGPEDDSNQPQHF; cdr3_nt: TGTGCCAGCAGTGGGCCGGAGGATGATAGCAATCAGCCCCAGCATTTT
v_call: TRBV2; clone_size: .; j_call: TRBJ2-5; d_call: .; cdr3_aa: CASSERAETQYF; cdr3_nt: TGTGCCAGCAGTGAGAGGGCTGAGACCCAGTACTTC
v_call: TRBV7-6; clone_size: .; j_call: TRBJ1-2; d_call: TRBD1; cdr3_aa: CASSLDRGANYGYTF; cdr3_nt: TGTGCCAGCAGCCTGGACAGGGGAGCTAACTATGGCTACACCTTC